Shown below are 9 T cell receptor beta chains from a single sample sequenced in a study of cytomegalovirus exposure and HLA in healthy donors. With 60 Vbeta and 13 Jbeta primers, the PCR was carried out. The assay was immunoSEQ multiplex PCR, and TCRdb's table has in-frame clones only and misses some. The data hold 200,000 to 250,000 clones, with just over 75% observed a single time. The source material was PBMCs. The receptors here all came from an older woman in good health and CMV-seropositive.

The rearrangement uses TRBV6-1 and TRBJ1-1; no clear D. Germline values: CDR1 MNHNS, CDR2 SASEGT. Trimming left V 8 bases short and J 8 bases short, with 12 bases between. The CDR3 loop spans 11 amino acids. This CDR3 is CASDRSLEAFF. The CDR3 DNA sequence: TGTGCCAGCGACCGGAGCCTCGAAGCTTTCTTT.

This clone has just a few counts. This rearrangement joins TRBV4-1 to TRBJ1-4; TRBD1 agrees at 7 bases. Germline V lookup: CDR1 MGHRA, CDR2 YSYEKL. The V gene end was trimmed by 3 bases and the J gene end by 3 bases; junction bases not matched to a gene: 7. This CDR3 region has 16 residues. CDR3 bases: TGCGCCAGCAGCCATCTCCAGGGGGAAGCTAATGAAAAACTGTTTTTT. This gives the protein CASSHLQGEANEKLFF.

The chain recombines TRBV2 with TRBJ1-6; no definite D call. Trimming took 2 bases from V and 7 from J, leaving 15 bases between them. The CDR3 spans 16 residues. CDR1 SNHLY and CDR2 FYNNEI come from the germline V gene. The CDR3 nucleotides are TGTGCCAGCAGTGAACTCCCTGTCAGAACCAATTCACCCCTCCACTTT. This codes for CASSELPVRTNSPLHF. Supplemented by reference TRBV2 and TRBJ1-6, the full variable domain reads EPEVTQTPSHQVTQMGQEVILRCVPISNHLYFYWYRQILGQKVEFLVSFYNNEISEKSEIFDDQFSVERPDGSNFTLKIRSTKLEDSAMYFCASSELPVRTNSPLHFGNGTRLTVT.

CDR3 sequence reads: CASSAQGTGETQYF. DNA of the CDR3: TGTGCCAGTTCTGCTCAGGGTACCGGGGAGACCCAGTACTTC. The V gene is TRBV19, the J gene TRBJ2-5; D possibly corresponds to TRBD1 (5 bases). Between the trimmed V and J ends, which lost 8 bases and 5 bases, there was a span of 18 bases. Germline V gives CDR1 LNHDA, CDR2 SQIVND (reference sequence). The CDR3 extends over 14 amino acids.

The chain links TRBV11-3 to TRBJ2-2; D unclear. The germline gives CDR1 SGHNT, CDR2 YENEEA. With 1 base removed from V and 0 bases from J, the gap between germline ends came to 6 bases. The CDR3 length is 15 residues. The CDR3 loop reads CASSLAGTNTGELFF. The CDR3 bases are TGTGCCAGCAGCTTAGCGGGTACGAACACCGGGGAGCTGTTTTTT.

For this clone: The junction departs from germline at one end; a sequencing error may be responsible. The chain has TRBV7-6 and TRBJ1-6, with D maybe TRBD1 (6 bases). The CDR3 totals 14 residues. Germline CDR1 SGHVS, CDR2 FNYEAQ. CDR3: CASSLGDTNLPLHF. DNA of the CDR3: TGTGCCAGCAGCTTAGGGGACACCAATTTACCCCTCCACTTT.

This clone was seen a handful of times. The chain combines TRBV5-1 with TRBJ1-2, with D maybe TRBD1 (5 bases). Trimming left V 0 bases short and J 4 bases short, with 13 bases between. The length of the CDR3 is 15 residues. Looked up from germline, CDR1 is SGHRS and CDR2 is YFSETQ. The CDR3 protein is CASSLARGNRYGYTF. The CDR3 DNA reads as TGCGCCAGCAGCTTGGCCCGGGGGAATCGCTATGGCTACACCTTC.

V usage is TRBV7-9 and J usage is TRBJ1-2; 12 bases align to TRBD1. The germline CDR1 and CDR2 sequences are SEHNR and FQNEAQ (reference sequence). V was clipped by 5 bases and J by 2 bases; unmatched bases: 12. The length of the CDR3 is 18 residues. The CDR3 protein is CASSPTPGQGAQNYGYTF. CDR3 bases: TGTGCCAGCAGCCCAACCCCGGGACAGGGGGCTCAGAACTATGGCTACACCTTC.

V gene TRBV7-7 combines with J gene TRBJ2-5; 8 nucleotides line up with TRBD1. This CDR3 is 15 amino acids long. The V and J ends lost 5 bases and 7 bases, in that order; junction bases with no gene match: 12. Germline assignment: CDR1 SSHAT and CDR2 FNYEAQ (reference sequence). In DNA, the CDR3 is TGTGCCAGCAGCGAGCAGGGACAGGCTAGCAGGACCCAGTACTTC. This gives the protein CASSEQGQASRTQYF.